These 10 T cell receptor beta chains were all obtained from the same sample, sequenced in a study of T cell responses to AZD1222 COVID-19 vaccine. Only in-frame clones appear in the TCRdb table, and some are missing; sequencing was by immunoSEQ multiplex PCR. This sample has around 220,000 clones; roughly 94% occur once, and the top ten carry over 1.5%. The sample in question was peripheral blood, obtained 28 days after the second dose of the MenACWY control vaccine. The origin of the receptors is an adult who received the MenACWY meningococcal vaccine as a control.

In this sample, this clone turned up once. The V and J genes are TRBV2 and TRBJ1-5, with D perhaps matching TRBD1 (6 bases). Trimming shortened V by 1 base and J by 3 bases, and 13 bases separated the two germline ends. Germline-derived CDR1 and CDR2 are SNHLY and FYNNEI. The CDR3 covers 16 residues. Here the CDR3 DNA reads TGTGCCAGCAGTGAAGGGGGGCGCAGAATCAATCAGCCCCAGCATTTT. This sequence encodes CASSEGGRRINQPQHF.

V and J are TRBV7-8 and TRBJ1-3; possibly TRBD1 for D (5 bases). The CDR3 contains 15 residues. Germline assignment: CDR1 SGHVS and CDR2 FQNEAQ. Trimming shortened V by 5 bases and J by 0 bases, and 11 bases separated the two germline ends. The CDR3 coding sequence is TGTGCCAGCAGCGACCGGGGGGTCTCTGGAAACACCATATATTTT. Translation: CASSDRGVSGNTIYF.

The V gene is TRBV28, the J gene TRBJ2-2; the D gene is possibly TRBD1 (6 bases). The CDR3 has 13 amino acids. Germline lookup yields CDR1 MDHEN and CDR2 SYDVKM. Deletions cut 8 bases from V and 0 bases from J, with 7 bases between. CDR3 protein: CASHRANTGELFF. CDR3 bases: TGTGCCAGCCACAGGGCGAACACCGGGGAGCTGTTTTTT.

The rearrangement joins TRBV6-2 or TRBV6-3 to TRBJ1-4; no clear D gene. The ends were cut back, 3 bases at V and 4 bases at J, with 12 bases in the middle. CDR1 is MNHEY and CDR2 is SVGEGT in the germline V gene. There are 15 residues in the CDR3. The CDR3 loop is CASSYAQVDNEKLFF. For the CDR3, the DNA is TGTGCCAGCAGTTATGCCCAGGTGGATAATGAAAAACTGTTTTTT.

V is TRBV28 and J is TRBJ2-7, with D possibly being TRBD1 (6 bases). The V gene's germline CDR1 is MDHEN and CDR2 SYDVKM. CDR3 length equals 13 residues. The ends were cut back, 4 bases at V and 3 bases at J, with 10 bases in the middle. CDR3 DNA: TGTGCCAGCAGTTCGGGACAACGCTACGAGCAGTACTTC. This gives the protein CASSSGQRYEQYF.

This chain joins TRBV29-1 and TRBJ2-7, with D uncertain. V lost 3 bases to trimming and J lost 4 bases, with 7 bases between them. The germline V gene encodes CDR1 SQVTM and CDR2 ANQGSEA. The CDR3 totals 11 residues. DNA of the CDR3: TGCAGCGTTGATATAGGGTACGAGCAGTACTTC. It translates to CSVDIGYEQYF.

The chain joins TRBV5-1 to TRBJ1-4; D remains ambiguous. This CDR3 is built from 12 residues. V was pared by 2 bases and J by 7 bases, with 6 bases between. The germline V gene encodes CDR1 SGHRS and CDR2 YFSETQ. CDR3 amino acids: CASSFGGEKLFF. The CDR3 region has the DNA TGCGCCAGCAGCTTCGGAGGTGAAAAACTGTTTTTT.

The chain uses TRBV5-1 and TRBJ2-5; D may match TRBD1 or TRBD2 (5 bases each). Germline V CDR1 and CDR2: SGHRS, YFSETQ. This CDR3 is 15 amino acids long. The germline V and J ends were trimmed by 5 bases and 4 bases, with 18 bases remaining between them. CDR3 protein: CASSQRGLRGETQYF. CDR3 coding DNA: TGCGCCAGCAGTCAACGGGGATTAAGGGGAGAGACCCAGTACTTC.

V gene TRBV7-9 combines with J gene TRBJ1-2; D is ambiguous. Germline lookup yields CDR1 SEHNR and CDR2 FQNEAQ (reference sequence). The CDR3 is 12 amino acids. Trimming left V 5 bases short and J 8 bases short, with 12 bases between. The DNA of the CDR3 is TGTGCCAGCAGCCCTGACACCCGGGGCTACACCTTC. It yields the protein CASSPDTRGYTF.

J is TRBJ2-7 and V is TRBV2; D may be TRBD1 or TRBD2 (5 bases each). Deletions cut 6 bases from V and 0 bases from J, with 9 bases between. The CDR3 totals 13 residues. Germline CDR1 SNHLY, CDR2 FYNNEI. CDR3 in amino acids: CASRWGSSYEQYF. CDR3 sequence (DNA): TGTGCCAGCAGGTGGGGGAGCTCCTACGAGCAGTACTTC.